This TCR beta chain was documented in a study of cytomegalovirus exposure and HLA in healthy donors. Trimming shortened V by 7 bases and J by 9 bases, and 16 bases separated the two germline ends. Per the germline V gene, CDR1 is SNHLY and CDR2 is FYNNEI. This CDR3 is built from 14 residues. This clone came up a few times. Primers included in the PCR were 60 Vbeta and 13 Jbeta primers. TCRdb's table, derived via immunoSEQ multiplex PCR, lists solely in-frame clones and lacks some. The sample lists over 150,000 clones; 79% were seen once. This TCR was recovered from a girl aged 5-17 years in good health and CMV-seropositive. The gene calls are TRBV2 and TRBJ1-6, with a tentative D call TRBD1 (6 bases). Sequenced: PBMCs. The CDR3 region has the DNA TGTGCCAGCAACTCGCCTACAGGGAGTTCACCCCTCCACTTT. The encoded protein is CASNSPTGSSPLHF.